The T cell receptor beta chain under discussion was sequenced for a study of CD8 T cells in Susac syndrome. Study-level results: It was acknowledged in the study that the number of individuals who were included in its TCR sequencing and HLA analysis was relatively small.

Notes on this clonotype: Its antigen remains unidentified.

Random-hexamer reverse transcription was applied to roughly 0.5 to 1 ug RNA. With immunoSEQ multiplex PCR, TCR beta CDR3 was amplified across 54 Vbeta and 13 Jbeta. TCRdb itself ran the immunoSEQ multiplex PCR reads through MiXCR, one entry per CDR3 protein. Of almost 450,000 distinct CDR3 sequences listed, around 85% were seen once; the top ten hold about 0.12%. The multiple sclerosis controls, all treatment-naive patients, had relapsing-remitting disease that was stable or active. TEMRA cells were enriched by FACS, while CD8+ and CD4+ T cells were obtained through a negative isolation that was performed magnetically. The clonotype comes from a human donor with multiple sclerosis. The sample comprised CD8+ T cells from PBMCs.

This CDR3 is CASSLGQFNEKLFF. The CDR3 DNA follows: TGTGCCAGCAGTTTAGGGCAGTTTAATGAAAAACTGTTTTTT. This chain connects TRBV27 to TRBJ1-4, with D unclear. Looked up from germline, CDR1 is MNHEY and CDR2 is SMNVEV (reference sequence). This CDR3 spans 14 amino acids. V lost 2 bases and J 4 bases, leaving 8 bases between the germline ends.